This T cell receptor (beta chain) was sequenced in a study of blood T cell repertoires in COVID-19. The data were produced by immunoSEQ multiplex PCR, yet TCRdb's version contains in-frame clones alone and is incomplete. This repertoire shows about 370,000 clones, around 91% found once; its top ten account for 6.5%. The germline V gene encodes CDR1 SGHAT and CDR2 FQNNGV. The CDR3 is 15 amino acids. With V trimmed by 6 bases and J by 5 bases, 9 bases remained unmatched. This clonotype was obtained from a man between 18 and 35 years old with active or convalescent COVID-19. The source material was peripheral blood. V is TRBV11-2 and J is TRBJ1-1, with 10 bases aligning to TRBD1. CDR3 bases: TGTGCCAGCAGTCCCCTTTGGGGACAGGGGACTGAAGCTTTCTTT. Amino acid sequence: CASSPLWGQGTEAFF.